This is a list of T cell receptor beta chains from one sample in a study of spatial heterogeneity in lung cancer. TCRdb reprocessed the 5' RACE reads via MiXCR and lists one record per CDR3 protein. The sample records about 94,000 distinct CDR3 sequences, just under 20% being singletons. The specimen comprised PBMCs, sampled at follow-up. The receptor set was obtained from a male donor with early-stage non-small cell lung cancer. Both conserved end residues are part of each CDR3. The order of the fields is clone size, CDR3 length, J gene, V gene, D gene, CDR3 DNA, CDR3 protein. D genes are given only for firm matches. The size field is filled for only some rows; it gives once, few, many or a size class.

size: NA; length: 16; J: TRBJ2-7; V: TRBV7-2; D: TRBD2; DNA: TGTGCCAGCAGCTTGAAACCGGGACTAGCGGCCTACGAGCAGTACTTC; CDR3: CASSLKPGLAAYEQYF
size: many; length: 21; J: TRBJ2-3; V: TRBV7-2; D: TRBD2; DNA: TGTGCCAGCAGCTCCAACGGTGAAGGGACTAGCGGGGGGACTAGCACAGATACGCAGTATTTT; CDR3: CASSSNGEGTSGGTSTDTQYF
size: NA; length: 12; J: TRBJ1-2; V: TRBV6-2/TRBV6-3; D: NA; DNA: TGTGCCAGCAGTCGAGGGGTTTCTGGCTACACCTTC; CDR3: CASSRGVSGYTF
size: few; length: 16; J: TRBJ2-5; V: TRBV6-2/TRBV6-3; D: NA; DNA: TGTGCCAGCAGGCGTAGGGGGGGAGTGGGCCAAGAGACCCAGTACTTC; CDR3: CASRRRGGVGQETQYF
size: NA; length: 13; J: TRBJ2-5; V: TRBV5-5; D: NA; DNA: TGTGCCAGCAGCTCGGGACTCTGGGAGACCCAGTACTTC; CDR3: CASSSGLWETQYF
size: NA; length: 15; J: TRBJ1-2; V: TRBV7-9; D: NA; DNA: TGTGCCAGCAGCTCCCCTCGTGGCCAACCACGAGTCTACACCTTC; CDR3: CASSSPRGQPRVYTF
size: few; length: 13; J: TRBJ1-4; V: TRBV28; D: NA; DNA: TGTGCCAACAGTACGCGGACACCAGCCCAACTGTTTTTT; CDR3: CANSTRTPAQLFF
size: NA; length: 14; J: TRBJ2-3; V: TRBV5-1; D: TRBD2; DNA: TGCGCCAGCAGCTTTTCGCGGGGGGCAGATACGCAGTATTTT; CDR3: CASSFSRGADTQYF
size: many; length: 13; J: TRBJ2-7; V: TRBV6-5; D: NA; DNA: TGTGCCAGCAGTTACTCGGCCTACTACGAGCAGTACTTC; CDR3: CASSYSAYYEQYF
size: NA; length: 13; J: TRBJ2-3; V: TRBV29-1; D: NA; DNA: TGCAGCGTTGTAATTTTGGGGGCTGATACGCAGTATTTT; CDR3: CSVVILGADTQYF
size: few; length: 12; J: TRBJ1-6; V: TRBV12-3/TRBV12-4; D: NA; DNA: TGTGCCAGCAGTTTTAGTATGTCACCCCTCCACTTT; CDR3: CASSFSMSPLHF
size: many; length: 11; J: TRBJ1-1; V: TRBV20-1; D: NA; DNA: TGCAGTGCGAGTAGGAACACTGAAGCTTTCTTT; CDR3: CSASRNTEAFF
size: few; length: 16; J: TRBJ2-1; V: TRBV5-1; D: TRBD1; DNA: TGCGCCAGCAGCTTGGACAGGGGGTCCACCTACAATGAGCAGTTCTTC; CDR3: CASSLDRGSTYNEQFF
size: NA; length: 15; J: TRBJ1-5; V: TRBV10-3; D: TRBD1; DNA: TGTGCCATCAGCGCGGGGACAGGGATAGATCAGCCCCAGCATTTT; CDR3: CAISAGTGIDQPQHF
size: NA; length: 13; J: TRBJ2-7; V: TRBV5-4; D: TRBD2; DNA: TGTGCCAGCAGCTTGCCGACTAGCGGTGCGCAGTACTTC; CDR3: CASSLPTSGAQYF
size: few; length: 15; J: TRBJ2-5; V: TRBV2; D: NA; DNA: TGTGCCAGCAGTGAAGAAATGTATCCTTTAGAGACCCAGTACTTC; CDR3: CASSEEMYPLETQYF
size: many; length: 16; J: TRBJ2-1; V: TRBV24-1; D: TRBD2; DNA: TGTGCCACCAGTGATGGTGGGACTACCTACTACAATGAGCAGTTCTTC; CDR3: CATSDGGTTYYNEQFF
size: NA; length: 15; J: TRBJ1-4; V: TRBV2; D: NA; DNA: TGTGCCAGCACCACCTTGGGGGTCGGAAATGAAAAACTGTTTTTT; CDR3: CASTTLGVGNEKLFF
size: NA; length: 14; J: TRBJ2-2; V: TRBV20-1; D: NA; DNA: TGCAGTGCGTTACAGGGAGGGAACACCGGGGAGCTGTTTTTT; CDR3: CSALQGGNTGELFF
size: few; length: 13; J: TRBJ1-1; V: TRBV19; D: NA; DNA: TGTGCCAGTAACCAGGATACGGGCACTGAAGCTTTCTTT; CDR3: CASNQDTGTEAFF
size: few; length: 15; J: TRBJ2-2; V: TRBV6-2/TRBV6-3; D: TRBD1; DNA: TGTGCCAGCAGCAGGGACAGGGTGAGGACCGGGGAGCTGTTTTTT; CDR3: CASSRDRVRTGELFF
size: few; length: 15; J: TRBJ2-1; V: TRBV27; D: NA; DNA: TGTGCCAGCAGTTTAAGAGGGTACACCTACAATGAGCAGTTCTTC; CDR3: CASSLRGYTYNEQFF
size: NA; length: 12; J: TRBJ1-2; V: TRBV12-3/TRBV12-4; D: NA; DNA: TGTGCCAGCAGTCGAATTTTGTTAGGCTACACCTTC; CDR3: CASSRILLGYTF
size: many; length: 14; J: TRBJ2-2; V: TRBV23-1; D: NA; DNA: TGCGCCAGCAACACGGTTTCGAACACCGGGGAGCTGTTTTTT; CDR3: CASNTVSNTGELFF
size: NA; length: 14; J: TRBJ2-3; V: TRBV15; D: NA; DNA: TGTGCCACCAGCACCCTAGGTAGTGTGGATACGCAGTATTTT; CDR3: CATSTLGSVDTQYF
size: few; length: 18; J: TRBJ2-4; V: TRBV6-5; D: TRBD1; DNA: TGTGCCAGCAGTTACTCGCCCAGGGACAGGCTAGCCAAAAACATTCAGTACTTC; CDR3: CASSYSPRDRLAKNIQYF
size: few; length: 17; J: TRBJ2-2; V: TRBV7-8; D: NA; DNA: TGTGCCAGCAGCTGGGGGGGCGTATCGAGGGACACCGGGGAGCTGTTTTTT; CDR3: CASSWGGVSRDTGELFF
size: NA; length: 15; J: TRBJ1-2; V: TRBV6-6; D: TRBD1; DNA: TGTGCCAGCAGTTCCAAGGGACAGACTAACTATGGCTACACCTTC; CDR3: CASSSKGQTNYGYTF
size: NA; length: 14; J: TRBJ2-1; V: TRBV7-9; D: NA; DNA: TGTGCCAGCAGCTTAGCTGAAGAATACAATGAGCAGTTCTTC; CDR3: CASSLAEEYNEQFF
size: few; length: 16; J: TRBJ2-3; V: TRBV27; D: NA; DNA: TGTGCCAGCAGTTTCCGCACAGGTACAGCCACAGATACGCAGTATTTT; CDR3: CASSFRTGTATDTQYF
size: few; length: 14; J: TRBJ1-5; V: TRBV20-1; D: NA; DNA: TGCAGTGCCGGAGAAACGTGGGGTAATCAGCCCCAGCATTTT; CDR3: CSAGETWGNQPQHF
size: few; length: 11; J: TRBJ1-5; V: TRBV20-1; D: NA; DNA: TGCAGTGCTAGAGGAAGTACGGCCCAGCATTTT; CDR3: CSARGSTAQHF
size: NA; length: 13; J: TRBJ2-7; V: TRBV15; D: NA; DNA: TGTGCCACCAGCAGAGATCTAGTGGACGAGCAGTACTTC; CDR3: CATSRDLVDEQYF
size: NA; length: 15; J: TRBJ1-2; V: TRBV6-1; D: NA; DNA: TGTGCTGCGGGTGGCAGTTCCTTAGCTAACTATGGCTACACCTTC; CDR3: CAAGGSSLANYGYTF
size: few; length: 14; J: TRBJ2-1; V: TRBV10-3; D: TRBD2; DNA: TGTGCCACCGGACTAGCGGGAGTTGTGAATGAGCAGTTCTTC; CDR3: CATGLAGVVNEQFF
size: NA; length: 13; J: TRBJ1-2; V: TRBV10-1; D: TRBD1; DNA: TGCGCCAGCAGTGTCGACAGGGAGGATGGCTACACCTTC; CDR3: CASSVDREDGYTF
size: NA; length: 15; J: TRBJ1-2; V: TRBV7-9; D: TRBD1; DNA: TGTGCCAGCAGCTCCCGGGACAGGGGAATTCGCGGCTACACCTTC; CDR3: CASSSRDRGIRGYTF
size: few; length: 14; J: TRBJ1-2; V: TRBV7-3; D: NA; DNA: TGTGCCAGCAGCAATCAGACAGGAATCAGAGGCTACACCTTC; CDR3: CASSNQTGIRGYTF
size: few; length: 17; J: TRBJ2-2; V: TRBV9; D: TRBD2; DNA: TGTGCCAGCAGCGTAGTAGCGGGACCACTTATTACCGGGGAGCTGTTTTTT; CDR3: CASSVVAGPLITGELFF
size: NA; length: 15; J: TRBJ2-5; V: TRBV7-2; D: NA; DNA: TGTGCCAGCAGCTTAGCGCCAGGGTACCAAGAGACCCAGTACTTC; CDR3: CASSLAPGYQETQYF
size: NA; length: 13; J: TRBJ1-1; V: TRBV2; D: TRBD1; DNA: TGTGCCGGTAGGGGACAGATGAACACTGAAGCTTTCTTT; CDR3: CAGRGQMNTEAFF
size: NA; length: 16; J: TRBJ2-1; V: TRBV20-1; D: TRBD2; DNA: TGCAGTGCTAGAGATTTAGATAGACTAGCGGGCAATGAGCAGTTCTTC; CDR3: CSARDLDRLAGNEQFF
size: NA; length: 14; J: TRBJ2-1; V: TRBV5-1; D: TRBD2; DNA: TGCGCCAGCAGCGCCCAACTAGCGGGGCGGGAGCAGTTCTTC; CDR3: CASSAQLAGREQFF
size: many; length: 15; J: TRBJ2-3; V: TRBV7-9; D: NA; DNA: TGTGCCAGCAGCTCCGGCTCAACACTCACAGATACGCAGTATTTT; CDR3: CASSSGSTLTDTQYF
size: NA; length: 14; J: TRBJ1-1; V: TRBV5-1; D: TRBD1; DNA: TGCGCCAGCAGACTCACGACAGGGAGCACTGAAGCTTTCTTT; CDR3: CASRLTTGSTEAFF
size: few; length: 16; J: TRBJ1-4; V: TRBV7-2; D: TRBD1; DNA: TGTGCCAGCAGCTTGGGACAGCCGACAACTAATGAAAAACTGTTTTTT; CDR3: CASSLGQPTTNEKLFF
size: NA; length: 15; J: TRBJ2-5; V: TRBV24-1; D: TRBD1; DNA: TGTGCCACCAGTGATTCAAAACACAGGGGAGAGACCCAGTACTTC; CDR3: CATSDSKHRGETQYF
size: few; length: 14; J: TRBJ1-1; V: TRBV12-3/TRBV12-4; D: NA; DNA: TGTGCCAGCAGCCCCTCTGGACAGAACACTGAAGCTTTCTTT; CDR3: CASSPSGQNTEAFF
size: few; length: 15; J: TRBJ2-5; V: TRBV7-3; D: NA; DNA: TGTGCCAGCAGCCGAGGGGCGTACGTCCAAGAGACCCAGTACTTC; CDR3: CASSRGAYVQETQYF
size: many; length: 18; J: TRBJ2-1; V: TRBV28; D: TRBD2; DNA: TGTGCCAGCAAGCCGGGACTAGCGGGGGGCCAGTCTCGCGATGAGCAGTTCTTC; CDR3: CASKPGLAGGQSRDEQFF